Below are 9 T cell receptor beta chains sequenced from a single sample in a study of cytomegalovirus exposure and HLA in healthy donors. The PCR was carried out with 60 Vbeta primers and 13 Jbeta primers. The repertoire was sequenced with immunoSEQ multiplex PCR; TCRdb's copy has only in-frame clones and lacks some. The sample has approximately 100,000 clones; just under 75% are singletons. The sequencing input was PBMCs. The source is a man aged 50 or older in good health and CMV-seropositive.

V usage is TRBV6-5 and J usage is TRBJ2-7, with D possibly matching TRBD2 (6 bases). Between the trimmed V and J ends, which lost 7 bases and 2 bases, there was a span of 18 bases. Per the germline V gene, CDR1 is MNHEY and CDR2 is SVGAGI. The CDR3 has 15 residues. The CDR3 DNA reads as TGTGCCAGCAAACGCGGGACGTCGGGGACCTACGAGCAGTACTTC. Its translation is CASKRGTSGTYEQYF.

The V call is TRBV5-1, the J call TRBJ2-1; 8 bases align to TRBD1. V shed 4 bases, J shed 4 bases, and the junction held 7 bases outside the gene matches. The V gene's germline CDR1 is SGHRS and CDR2 YFSETQ. The CDR3 is 15 amino acids. The CDR3 bases are TGCGCCAGCAGCCCGGGGGACAGGAGTTACAATGAGCAGTTCTTC. Its protein is CASSPGDRSYNEQFF.

The chain employs TRBV27 and TRBJ1-5, with D unclear. The germline gives CDR1 MNHEY, CDR2 SMNVEV (reference sequence). V lost 5 bases to trimming and J lost 7 bases, with 15 bases between them. The CDR3 extends over 14 amino acids. The CDR3 DNA is TGTGCCAGCAGTCCCTCAGGTCCGGGGCAGCCCCAGCATTTT. It translates to CASSPSGPGQPQHF.

A note on this clone: The identical CDR3 is also encoded by other nucleotide sequences in the sample. This chain links TRBV14 with TRBJ1-4; D ambiguous. Germline V gene sequence: CDR1 SGHDN, CDR2 FVKESK. Between the trimmed V and J ends, which lost 3 bases and 7 bases, there was a span of 15 bases. This CDR3 is built from 15 residues. The CDR3 DNA reads as TGTGCCAGCAGCCAGGATAACGGGTTCCGTGAAAAACTGTTTTTT. This translates into CASSQDNGFREKLFF.

The CDR3 coding sequence is TGTGCCAGTACCACAACAGGGGGGGGCCCAGATACGCAGTATTTT. This sequence encodes CASTTTGGGPDTQYF. The chain joins TRBV19 to TRBJ2-3, with a tentative D call TRBD1 (8 bases). The germline V gene has CDR1 LNHDA and CDR2 SQIVND (reference sequence). V lost 7 bases, J lost 4 bases, and 18 bases lay in between. CDR3 length: 15 amino acids.

The chain joins TRBV7-2 to TRBJ2-7; no reliable D call. Trimming removed 4 bases from V and 0 bases from J, with 10 bases in between. The germline V gene encodes CDR1 SGHTA and CDR2 FQGNSA. The CDR3 extends over 14 amino acids. CDR3: CASSSNSGSYEQYF. The CDR3 nucleotides are TGTGCCAGCAGCTCCAACTCGGGCTCCTACGAGCAGTACTTC.

This chain uses TRBV6-1 with TRBJ1-1; 8 bases align to TRBD1. The germline V gene encodes CDR1 MNHNS and CDR2 SASEGT. The J segment lost 5 bases and the V segment lost 7 bases, leaving 9 bases of the junction unmatched. The CDR3 length is 14 residues. The chain's CDR3 is CASIWTGMGTEAFF. CDR3 DNA sequence: TGTGCCAGCATCTGGACAGGGATGGGAACTGAAGCTTTCTTT.

The V gene is TRBV13, the J gene TRBJ1-2; D is unclear. CDR1 is PRHDT, CDR2 FYEKMQ, per germline (reference sequence). V lost 4 bases and J lost 0, with 15 bases in between. The CDR3 spans 16 residues. The CDR3 region is CASSSTGSTPNYGYTF. The CDR3 nucleotides are TGTGCCAGCAGCTCTACCGGGTCTACCCCTAACTATGGCTACACCTTC.

The chain couples TRBV13 to TRBJ1-2; the D gene is possibly TRBD1 (5 bases). Germline-derived CDR1 and CDR2 are PRHDT and FYEKMQ (reference sequence). This CDR3 has 14 amino acids. V was pared by 0 bases and J by 6 bases, with 11 bases between. CDR3 sequence (DNA): TGTGCCAGCAGCTTAGGGGTAGGGGATAATGGCTACACCTTC. This encodes CASSLGVGDNGYTF.